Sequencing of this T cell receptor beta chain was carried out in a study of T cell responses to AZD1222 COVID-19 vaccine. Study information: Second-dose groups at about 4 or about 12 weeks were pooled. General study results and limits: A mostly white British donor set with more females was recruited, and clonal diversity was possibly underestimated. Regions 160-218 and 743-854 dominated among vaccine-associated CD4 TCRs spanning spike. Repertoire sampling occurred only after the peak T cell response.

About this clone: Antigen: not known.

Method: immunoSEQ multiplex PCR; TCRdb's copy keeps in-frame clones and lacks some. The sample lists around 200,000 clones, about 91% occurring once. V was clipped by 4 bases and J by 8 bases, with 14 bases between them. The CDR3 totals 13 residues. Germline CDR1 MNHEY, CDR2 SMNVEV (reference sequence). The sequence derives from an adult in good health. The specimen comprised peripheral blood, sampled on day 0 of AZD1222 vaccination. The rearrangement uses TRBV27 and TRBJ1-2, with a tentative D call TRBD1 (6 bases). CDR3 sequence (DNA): TGTGCCAGCAGTTCCACATGGACAGTCGGCTACACCTTC. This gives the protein CASSSTWTVGYTF.